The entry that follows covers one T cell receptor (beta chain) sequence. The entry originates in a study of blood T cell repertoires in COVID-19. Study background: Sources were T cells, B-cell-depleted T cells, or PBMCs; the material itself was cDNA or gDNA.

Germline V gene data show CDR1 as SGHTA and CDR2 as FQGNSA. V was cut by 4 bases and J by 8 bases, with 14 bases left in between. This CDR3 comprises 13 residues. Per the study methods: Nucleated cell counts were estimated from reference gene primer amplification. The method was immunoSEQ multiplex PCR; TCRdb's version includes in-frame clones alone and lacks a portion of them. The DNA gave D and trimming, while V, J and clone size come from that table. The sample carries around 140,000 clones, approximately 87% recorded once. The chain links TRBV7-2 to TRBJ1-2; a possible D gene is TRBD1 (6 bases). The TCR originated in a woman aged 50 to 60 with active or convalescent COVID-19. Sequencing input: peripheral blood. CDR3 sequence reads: CASSYHRESGYTF. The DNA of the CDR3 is TGTGCCAGCAGCTACCACAGGGAAAGCGGCTACACCTTC.